Listed here are 25 T cell receptor beta chains from one sample, sequenced in a study of T cells after yellow fever vaccination. TCRdb independently ran MiXCR on the 5' RACE reads; one entry per CDR3 protein. Of approximately 110,000 distinct CDR3 sequences in the sample, 6.5% to 9% were seen once. The sample consisted of CD8+ T cells sorted from PBMCs, taken 45 days after the yellow fever booster vaccination. All receptors come from a man aged 25 to 40 who received the YFV17D yellow fever vaccine.

This clonotype was counted ten times or more. The V call is TRBV29-1, the J call TRBJ2-1, with 8 bases identical to TRBD1. Germline CDR1 SQVTM, CDR2 ANQGSEA. The length of the CDR3 is 14 residues. J was trimmed by 3 bases and V by 0 bases; bases with no gene match: 1. The CDR3 here is CSVEDGTGYNEQFF. For the CDR3, the DNA is TGCAGCGTTGAAGACGGGACAGGCTACAATGAGCAGTTCTTC.

The table lists this clonotype with a few counts. The chain is built from TRBV20-1 and TRBJ1-1; D call uncertain. The CDR3 totals 10 residues. Germline assignment: CDR1 DFQATT and CDR2 SNEGSKA (reference sequence). Trimming removed 6 bases from V and 5 bases from J, with 7 bases in between. The CDR3: CSALVTEAFF. In DNA, the CDR3 is TGCAGTGCGCTGGTGACTGAAGCTTTCTTT.

The sample holds many counts of this clonotype. The V gene is TRBV12-3 or TRBV12-4, the J gene TRBJ2-7; TRBD1 matches 7 bases. The CDR3 has 13 amino acids. The V segment lost 5 bases and the J segment 2 bases; nucleotides outside the gene matches: 3. The chain's CDR3 is CASSHGTAYEQYF. The CDR3, as DNA: TGTGCCAGCAGTCATGGGACAGCCTACGAGCAGTACTTC.

The chain carries TRBV5-6 and TRBJ2-5; 13 nucleotides align to TRBD2. Unmatched junction bases numbered 4, after V lost 0 bases and J lost 5 bases. Germline V gene lookup returns CDR1 SGHDT and CDR2 YYEEEE. The CDR3 spans 16 residues. CDR3 residues: CASSLGLAGGEETQYF. The CDR3 DNA sequence: TGTGCCAGCAGCTTGGGACTAGCGGGAGGAGAGGAGACCCAGTACTTC. The full variable domain, with the rest looked up from reference TRBV5-6 and TRBJ2-5, is DAGVTQSPTHLIKTRGQQVTLRCSPKSGHDTVSWYQQALGQGPQFIFQYYEEEERQRGNFPDRFSGHQFPNYSSELNVNALLLGDSALYLCASSLGLAGGEETQYFGPGTRLLVL.

This clonotype was detected many times. V usage is TRBV14 and J usage is TRBJ2-7; possibly TRBD1 for D (6 bases). Per germline, CDR1 SGHDN and CDR2 FVKESK. This CDR3 has 14 residues. Deletions cut 3 bases from V and 2 bases from J, with 11 bases between. CDR3 loop: CASSQQGQAYEQYF. The CDR3 DNA sequence: TGTGCCAGCAGCCAGCAGGGACAAGCCTACGAGCAGTACTTC.

This clonotype was seen at least ten times. The V call is TRBV12-3 or TRBV12-4, the J call TRBJ2-3, with 12 positions matching TRBD2. The junction had 8 bases not matched to a gene; V was cut back by 7 bases and J by 6 bases. The CDR3 consists of 15 residues. In nucleotides, the CDR3 is TGTGCCAGCACCACACTAGCGGGAGGATCGGATACGCAGTATTTT. It encodes CASTTLAGGSDTQYF.

This clonotype has at least ten counts. The rearrangement joins TRBV20-1 to TRBJ2-7, with D uncertain. Deletions cut 0 bases from V and 7 bases from J, with 19 bases between. Germline V gene sequence: CDR1 DFQATT, CDR2 SNEGSKA (reference sequence). The CDR3 runs 15 residues. CDR3 DNA sequence: TGCAGTGCTAGAGATCGATTAGCCGATTCTTCTGAGCAGTACTTC. Translated: CSARDRLADSSEQYF.

This clonotype was recorded many times. The chain uses TRBV7-9 and TRBJ2-5, with TRBD2 matching 10 bases. This CDR3 spans 16 amino acids. V was pared by 5 bases and J by 2 bases, with 8 bases of the junction left unmatched. Germline CDR1 and CDR2: SEHNR and FQNEAQ (reference sequence). The CDR3 sequence is CASSQGTSVRQETQYF. The CDR3 nucleotides are TGTGCCAGCAGCCAGGGGACTAGCGTACGACAAGAGACCCAGTACTTC.

Many counts were recorded for this clonotype. V and J are TRBV12-5 and TRBJ2-1; 9 nucleotides line up with TRBD1. In germline, CDR1 is LGHNT, CDR2 FRNRAP. Germline trimming cut 6 bases from V and 7 bases from J; bases unmatched to any gene: 16. The CDR3 covers 17 residues. This CDR3 reads CASGNLGTGQGENEQFF. Here the CDR3 DNA reads TGTGCTAGTGGGAACCTCGGGACAGGGCAAGGGGAGAATGAGCAGTTCTTC.

This clonotype was observed at least ten times. The CDR3 DNA reads TGTGCCAGCACCGGTCCGAATGAGCAGTTCTTC. Protein sequence: CASTGPNEQFF. The J gene is TRBJ2-1, the V gene TRBV4-2; no reliable D call. Germline V lookup: CDR1 LGHNA, CDR2 YNFKEQ. V was pared by 7 bases and J by 7 bases, with 8 bases between. This CDR3 is 11 amino acids long.

This clonotype was seen many times. J is TRBJ2-3 and V is TRBV24-1, with 10 bases lining up with TRBD2. From germline, CDR1 is KGHDR and CDR2 SFDVKD. V trimming: 7 bases; J trimming: 3 bases; junction bases outside the gene matches: 0. CDR3 size: 13 residues. This CDR3 reads CATRLAGTDTQYF. CDR3 nucleotides: TGTGCCACCAGACTAGCGGGGACAGATACGCAGTATTTT.

This clonotype showed up many times. The V call is TRBV7-6, the J call TRBJ2-7, with D uncertain. Germline V gene lookup returns CDR1 SGHVS and CDR2 FNYEAQ. The V end lost 1 base, the J end lost 3 bases, and 13 bases lay between the germline ends. CDR3 length equals 15 residues. The CDR3 region is CASSLERVPGYEQYF. DNA for the CDR3: TGTGCCAGCAGCTTAGAAAGGGTGCCAGGCTACGAGCAGTACTTC.

This rearrangement joins TRBV7-3 to TRBJ2-1; 14 bases line up with TRBD2. J gave up 4 bases and V 5 bases, and 4 bases lay outside the gene matches. CDR1 is SGHTA and CDR2 is FQGTGA in the germline V gene. The CDR3 totals 16 residues. The CDR3 coding sequence is TGTGCCAGCAGCAGCGGGACTAGCGGGAGATACAATGAGCAGTTCTTC. Its protein product is CASSSGTSGRYNEQFF.

This clonotype was seen at least ten times. The rearrangement uses TRBV27 and TRBJ2-7; the D is unclear. CDR1 is MNHEY and CDR2 is SMNVEV in the germline V gene (reference sequence). Trimming cost V 3 bases and J 3 bases, with 12 bases left between them. The CDR3 is 14 amino acids. The DNA of the CDR3 is TGTGCCAGCAGTTTGGGAAAGGCCAGCTACGAGCAGTACTTC. It yields the protein CASSLGKASYEQYF.

In its sample, this clonotype was seen many times. The rearrangement joins TRBV29-1 to TRBJ2-1, with 10 bases fitting TRBD2. V shed 1 base, J shed 3 bases, and the junction held 6 bases outside the gene matches. Germline V gene data show CDR1 as SQVTM and CDR2 as ANQGSEA. This CDR3 has 16 residues. The CDR3 loop is CSVEGASGSNYNEQFF. The CDR3, as DNA: TGCAGCGTTGAAGGGGCTAGCGGGAGTAACTACAATGAGCAGTTCTTC.

The gene calls are TRBV13 and TRBJ2-7; 10 nucleotides match TRBD2. V lost 5 bases, J lost 2 bases, and 3 bases stayed unmatched. Germline V gene sequence: CDR1 PRHDT, CDR2 FYEKMQ (reference sequence). CDR3 length: 14 amino acids. The CDR3 nucleotides are TGTGCCAGCAGCCAGCGGGGGGGAGCCTACGAGCAGTACTTC. Translation gives CASSQRGGAYEQYF.

This clonotype has ten or more counts. The gene calls are TRBV7-8 and TRBJ2-3; 12 positions agree with TRBD2. The V gene's germline CDR1 is SGHVS and CDR2 FQNEAQ. CDR3 size: 18 residues. Trimming removed 2 bases from V and 0 bases from J; junction bases left unmatched: 6. CDR3 sequence reads: CASSLSRTSGDSTDTQYF. The DNA of the CDR3 is TGTGCCAGCAGCTTAAGCCGGACTAGCGGGGATAGCACAGATACGCAGTATTTT. Variable domain in full (rest from reference TRBV7-8 and TRBJ2-3): GAGVSQSPRYKVAKRGQDVALRCDPISGHVSLFWYQQALGQGPEFLTYFQNEAQLDKSGLPSDRFFAERPEGSVSTLKIQRTQQEDSAVYLCASSLSRTSGDSTDTQYFGPGTRLTVL.

This clonotype has a count of ten or more. The V call is TRBV10-3, the J call TRBJ2-2; possible D gene TRBD1, 6 bases. Per germline, CDR1 ENHRY and CDR2 SYGVKD. Trimming shortened V by 6 bases and J by 6 bases, and 17 bases separated the two germline ends. This CDR3 is 15 amino acids long. The CDR3 region is CAIRGKEGGPGELFF. The CDR3 region has the DNA TGTGCCATCAGGGGAAAGGAAGGGGGACCCGGGGAGCTGTTTTTT.

This clonotype was seen a handful of times. The V call is TRBV6-5, the J call TRBJ1-2; tentative D call: TRBD1 (5 bases). V was cut by 6 bases and J by 5 bases, with 7 bases left in between. The germline CDR1 and CDR2 sequences are MNHEY and SVGAGI. This CDR3 region has 11 residues. CDR3 protein: CASSRGYGYTF. The CDR3, as DNA: TGTGCCAGCAGCCGGGGGTATGGCTACACCTTC.

This clonotype appeared many times. The J gene is TRBJ2-3, the V gene TRBV7-6, with 10 bases identical to TRBD2. Germline assignment: CDR1 SGHVS and CDR2 FNYEAQ. The CDR3 loop spans 14 amino acids. V shed 1 base, J shed 6 bases, and the junction held 1 base outside the gene matches. The CDR3 is CASSLGGLADTQYF. The CDR3 coding sequence is TGTGCCAGCAGCTTAGGGGGACTAGCGGATACGCAGTATTTT. Variable domain in full (rest from reference TRBV7-6 and TRBJ2-3): GAGVSQSPRYKVTKRGQDVALRCDPISGHVSLYWYRQALGQGPEFLTYFNYEAQQDKSGLPNDRFSAERPEGSISTLTIQRTEQRDSAMYRCASSLGGLADTQYFGPGTRLTVL.

In its sample, this clonotype was seen many times. The chain carries TRBV6-5 and TRBJ2-1, with D unresolved. Germline values: CDR1 MNHEY, CDR2 SVGAGI. The CDR3 totals 15 residues. The V end lost 4 bases, the J end lost 5 bases, and 15 bases lay between the germline ends. This CDR3 is CASSSRAPRHNEQFF. CDR3 bases: TGTGCCAGCAGTTCCCGGGCGCCTAGGCACAATGAGCAGTTCTTC.

The chain couples TRBV7-8 to TRBJ2-7; 9 nucleotides match TRBD1. The V and J ends lost 2 bases and 7 bases, in that order; junction bases with no gene match: 9. The CDR3 covers 15 residues. The germline CDR1 and CDR2 sequences are SGHVS and FQNEAQ. CDR3 in DNA: TGTGCCAGCAGCTTACTGGGACAGGGTATAGGTGAGCAGTACTTC. It encodes CASSLLGQGIGEQYF.

This clonotype has ten or more counts. V gene TRBV7-9 combines with J gene TRBJ2-1, with 9 bases fitting TRBD2. V was pared by 1 base and J by 8 bases, with 6 bases of the junction left unmatched. The CDR3 extends over 15 amino acids. CDR1 is SEHNR, CDR2 FQNEAQ, per germline (reference sequence). The CDR3 reads CASSLGPSGVHEQFF. In DNA form, the CDR3 reads TGTGCCAGCAGCTTAGGGCCTAGCGGGGTCCATGAGCAGTTCTTC.

The rearrangement links TRBV29-1 to TRBJ2-3, with D unresolved. Deletions cut 7 bases from V and 6 bases from J, with 8 bases between. This CDR3 has 10 amino acids. The V gene's germline CDR1 is SQVTM and CDR2 ANQGSEA. Here the CDR3 reads CSDRADTQYF. In nucleotides, the CDR3 is TGCAGCGATCGAGCGGATACGCAGTATTTT.

This clonotype was detected many times. The CDR3 sequence: CASSQGSIDPNTGELFF. The CDR3 nucleotides are TGCGCCAGCAGCCAAGGTTCTATTGACCCGAACACCGGGGAGCTGTTTTTT. The rearrangement joins TRBV4-3 to TRBJ2-2; the D is unclear. Germline V gene data show CDR1 as LGHNA and CDR2 as YSLEER. V lost 1 base, J lost 0 bases, and 12 bases lay in between. The CDR3 consists of 17 residues.